This TCR beta chain originates from a study of cytomegalovirus exposure and HLA in healthy donors. Comments on this clone: What it binds is not known.

Researchers ran the PCR with 60 Vbeta and 13 Jbeta primers. Method: immunoSEQ multiplex PCR; TCRdb's copy keeps in-frame clones and lacks some. The data contain about 160,000 clones, roughly 85% of them singletons. V dropped 4 bases and J dropped 4 bases, with 16 bases sitting between them. The germline V gene has CDR1 MDHEN and CDR2 SYDVKM. The CDR3 is made up of 15 amino acids. Study-wide points: In an earlier analysis, in roughly 580 donors, most V segments appeared productive either ~87% or ~30% of the time.

The clonotype comes from a middle-aged man in good health and CMV-seronegative. Sequencing input: PBMCs. V gene TRBV28 combines with J gene TRBJ1-2, with D hard to call. The CDR3 DNA reads as TGTGCCAGCAGTTCCACCAGTAGCAGATTCTATGGCTACACCTTC. As protein: CASSSTSSRFYGYTF.